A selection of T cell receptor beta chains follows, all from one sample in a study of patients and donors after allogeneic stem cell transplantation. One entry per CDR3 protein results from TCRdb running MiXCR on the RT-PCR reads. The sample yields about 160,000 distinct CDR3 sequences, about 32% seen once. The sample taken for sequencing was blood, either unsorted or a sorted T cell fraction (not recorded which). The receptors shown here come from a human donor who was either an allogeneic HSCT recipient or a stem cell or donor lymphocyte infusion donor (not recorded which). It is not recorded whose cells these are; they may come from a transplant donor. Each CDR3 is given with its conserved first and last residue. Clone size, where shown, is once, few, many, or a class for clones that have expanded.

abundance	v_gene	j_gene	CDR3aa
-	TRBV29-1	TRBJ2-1	CSVEREGPNEQFF
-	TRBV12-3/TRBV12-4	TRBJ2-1	CASSLTSGIQGFF
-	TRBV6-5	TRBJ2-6	CASSYDLLLGANVLTF
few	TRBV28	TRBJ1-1	CASLQENTEAFF
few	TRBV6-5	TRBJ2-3	CASSLQKTSGTADTQYF
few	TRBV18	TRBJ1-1	CASSRNRDNLNTEAFF
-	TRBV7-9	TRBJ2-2	CASSFDSPGELFF
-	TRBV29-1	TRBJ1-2	CSVVEVYGYTF
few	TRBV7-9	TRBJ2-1	CASSLRGTSRSNEQFF
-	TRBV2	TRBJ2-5	CASSGPYQGYSQETQYF
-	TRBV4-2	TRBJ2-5	CASSSLGLADQETQYF
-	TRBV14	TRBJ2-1	CASSQDPRGGDEQFF
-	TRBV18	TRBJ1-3	CASSQSGTGSGNTIYF
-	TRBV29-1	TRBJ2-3	CSVGTTGTSHTQYF
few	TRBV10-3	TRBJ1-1	CAMTAQGINTEAFF
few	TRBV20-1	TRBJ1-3	CSAKDASSGNTIYF
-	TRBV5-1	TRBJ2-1	CASSLAPSGSLNEQFF
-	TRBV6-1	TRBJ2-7	CASSAPYEQYF
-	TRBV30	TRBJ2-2	CAWTGAGELFF
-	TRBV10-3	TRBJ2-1	CAISGTSTYNEQFF
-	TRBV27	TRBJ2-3	CASSLDWGRTDTQYF
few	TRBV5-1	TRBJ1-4	CASSLAGQINEKLFF